This TCR beta chain derives from a study of CXCR3-negative and CXCR3-positive naive CD8 T cells. Findings and limits, study-wide: Because surface CD5 did not distinguish the naive subsets, TCR strength was inferred from TRB CDR3 properties. TRB CDR3 hydrophobicity was greater in CXCR3-positive naive cells than in CXCR3-negative naive cells.

Of note for this clonotype: Its cognate antigen is unknown.

UMI labels and 5' RACE were used to prepare the TRB cDNA libraries. TCRdb reprocessed the 5' RACE reads and reports one entry per CDR3 protein, with no DNA. This repertoire includes some 6,200 distinct CDR3 sequences. Germline V lookup: CDR1 SQVTM, CDR2 ANQGSEA. CDR3 length equals 14 residues. This TCR was recovered from a human donor in good health. Some clones in this sample may be carry-over from other donors' samples. Source material: naive CXCR3+ CD8+ T cells from blood. Specified subset: CD45RO-CCR7+CD27+CD95- naive CD8+ T cells expressing CXCR3 (TNR3+). The chain combines TRBV29-1 with TRBJ2-3; TCRdb's D call of TRBD2 is untestable without DNA. This chain's CDR3 is CSVVGGYSTDTQYF.